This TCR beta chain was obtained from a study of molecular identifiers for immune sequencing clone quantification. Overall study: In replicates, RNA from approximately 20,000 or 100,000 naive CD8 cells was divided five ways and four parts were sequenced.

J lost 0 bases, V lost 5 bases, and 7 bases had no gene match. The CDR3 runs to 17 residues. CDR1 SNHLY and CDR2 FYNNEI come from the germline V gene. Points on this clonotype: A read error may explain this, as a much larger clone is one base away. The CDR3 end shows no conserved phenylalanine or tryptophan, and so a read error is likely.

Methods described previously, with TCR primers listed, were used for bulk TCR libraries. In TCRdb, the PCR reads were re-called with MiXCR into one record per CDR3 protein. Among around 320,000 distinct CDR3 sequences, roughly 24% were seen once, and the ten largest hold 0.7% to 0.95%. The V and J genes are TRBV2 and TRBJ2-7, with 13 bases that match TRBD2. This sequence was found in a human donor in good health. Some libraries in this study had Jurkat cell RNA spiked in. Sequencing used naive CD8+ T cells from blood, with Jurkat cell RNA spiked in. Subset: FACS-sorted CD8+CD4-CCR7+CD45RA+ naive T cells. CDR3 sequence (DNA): TGTGCCAGCAGTCCGGGACTAGCGGGGTTCAGCTCCTACGAGCAGTACATC. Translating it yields CASSPGLAGFSSYEQYI.